A single sample gave rise to the 11 T cell receptor beta chains below, sequenced in a study of blood T cell repertoires in COVID-19. Produced via immunoSEQ multiplex PCR; TCRdb's table is partial and in-frame only. The sample includes approximately 120,000 clones, around four fifths of them seen just once. The sample comprised peripheral blood. The receptors come from a man older than 75 with active or convalescent COVID-19.

The V gene is TRBV19, the J gene TRBJ1-5; TRBD1 matches at 10 bases. V was clipped by 4 bases and J by 3 bases; unmatched bases: 12. CDR3 length equals 18 residues. Germline V gene lookup returns CDR1 LNHDA and CDR2 SQIVND (reference sequence). The CDR3 nucleotides are TGTGCCAGTAGTACCCCGGGACAGGGGAAATTCATCAATCAGCCCCAGCATTTT. It specifies CASSTPGQGKFINQPQHF.

This clone was counted once. V and J are TRBV10-3 and TRBJ2-7; tentative D call: TRBD1 (5 bases). The length of the CDR3 is 13 residues. Germline lookup yields CDR1 ENHRY and CDR2 SYGVKD. The V and J ends lost 3 bases and 2 bases respectively, with 8 bases between them. CDR3 DNA: TGTGCCATCAGTGATCTGACAGCCTACGAGCAGTACTTC. Amino acid sequence: CAISDLTAYEQYF.

The rearrangement uses TRBV24-1 and TRBJ2-6; 9 bases are a match to TRBD1. The CDR3 extends over 19 amino acids. Germline V gene sequence: CDR1 KGHDR, CDR2 SFDVKD. V dropped 2 bases and J dropped 0; count of bases not matched to a gene: 7. CDR3 in DNA: TGTGCCACCAGTGATTACCACAGGGGGCCCACCTCTGGGGCCAACGTCCTGACTTTC. It is translated as CATSDYHRGPTSGANVLTF.

The chain has TRBV5-4 and TRBJ2-1; 7 bases are shared with TRBD2. Germline V gene lookup returns CDR1 SGHNT and CDR2 YYREEE (reference sequence). V lost 0 bases to trimming and J lost 8 bases; unmatched junction nucleotides: 8. The CDR3 has 15 residues. The CDR3 spells CASSLADGGMDEQFF. In DNA form, the CDR3 reads TGTGCCAGCAGCTTGGCTGACGGGGGGATGGATGAGCAGTTCTTC.

The chain links TRBV7-2 to TRBJ2-5, with TRBD1 matching over 9 bases. Unmatched junction bases numbered 6, after V lost 5 bases and J lost 2 bases. This CDR3 comprises 15 residues. Germline CDR1 SGHTA, CDR2 FQGNSA. The CDR3 DNA is TGTGCCAGCAGCACCGGACAGGGGAGACAAGAGACCCAGTACTTC. It is translated as CASSTGQGRQETQYF.

The gene calls are TRBV4-3 and TRBJ1-5, with 10 bases lining up with TRBD1. CDR3 size: 15 residues. Trimming cost V 0 bases and J 5 bases; bases outside gene matches: 1. Looked up from germline, CDR1 is LGHNA and CDR2 is YSLEER. CDR3 nucleotide sequence: TGCGCCAGCAGCCAAGAAGGGACAGGGGATCAGCCCCAGCATTTT. It is translated as CASSQEGTGDQPQHF.

The rearrangement joins TRBV3-1 (or the pseudogene TRBV3-2) to TRBJ2-5; D gene ambiguous. Between the trimmed V and J ends, which lost 1 base and 1 base, there was a span of 10 bases. Germline V gene lookup returns CDR1 LGHDT and CDR2 YNNKEL (reference sequence). CDR3 length: 15 residues. The CDR3: CASSQVSGSQETQYF. In DNA form, the CDR3 reads TGTGCCAGCAGCCAAGTATCCGGTTCCCAAGAGACCCAGTACTTC.

The chain combines TRBV6-6 with TRBJ1-5; 9 bases map to TRBD1. V gave up 6 bases and J gave up 3 bases; unmatched junction bases: 3. Germline CDR1 is MNHNY and CDR2 is SVGAGI (reference sequence). The CDR3 sequence is 14 residues long. CDR3 in DNA: TGTGCCAGCAGCGGACAGGGGCACAATCAGCCCCAGCATTTT. Amino acid sequence: CASSGQGHNQPQHF.

The chain couples TRBV5-1 to TRBJ2-1; 7 bases map to TRBD1. Looked up from germline, CDR1 is SGHRS and CDR2 is YFSETQ. The J segment lost 6 bases and the V segment lost 5 bases, leaving 8 bases of the junction unmatched. This CDR3 comprises 14 residues. CDR3 DNA sequence: TGCGCCAGCAGAGAAAGGGGGCGCCGCAATGAGCAGTTCTTC. Translated: CASRERGRRNEQFF.

The gene calls are TRBV5-6 and TRBJ1-1, with TRBD1 identical over 7 bases. CDR1 and CDR2 (germline): SGHDT, YYEEEE. This CDR3 spans 15 amino acids. Unmatched junction bases numbered 6, after V lost 4 bases and J lost 0 bases. In DNA form, the CDR3 reads TGTGCCAGCAGCCGCGGGACAGCAGTGAACACTGAAGCTTTCTTT. Its translation: CASSRGTAVNTEAFF.

This chain's CDR3 is CASSLDQGTQYF. The CDR3 DNA sequence: TGTGCCAGCAGCTTAGATCAGGGGACCCAGTACTTC. V and J are TRBV11-3 and TRBJ2-5; the D gene is possibly TRBD1 (5 bases). The V gene's germline CDR1 is SGHNT and CDR2 YENEEA. Trimming stripped 0 bases from V and 7 bases from J, with 6 bases between. This CDR3 has 12 residues.